Listed here are 20 T cell receptor beta chains from one sample, sequenced in a study of CD8 T cells in ankylosing spondylitis (dated by TCRdb to about 2017). What the study reported, not specific to this receptor: A TCR beta motif made up of several highly homologous amino acid variants appeared to be characteristic of blood from ankylosing spondylitis patients.

Their specific antigens are unknown. Receptors were amplified or captured by 5' RACE. For sequencing, an Illumina HiSeq 2500 was employed. TCRdb itself trimmed the public reads at Q25 with fastp, ran MiXCR and retained productive beta chains. Under each unique CDR3 protein, matching rows form one entry showing the most common genes and DNA. This sample has approximately 550,000 distinct CDR3 sequences in its table, and about 13% of those were observed once. The top ten hold around 7% of the sample. The sequencing sample was made of blood, either unsorted or a sorted T cell fraction (not recorded which). These receptors were obtained from a male donor with ankylosing spondylitis.

CDR3 nucleotide sequence: TGCGCCAGCAGCTTGGTTCACATGAACACTGAAGCTTTCTTT. It encodes CASSLVHMNTEAFF. This chain uses TRBV5-1 with TRBJ1-1; no clear D gene. Germline-derived CDR1 and CDR2 are SGHRS and YFSETQ. V shed 0 bases and J shed 0 bases, with 6 bases lying between them. This CDR3 has 14 residues.

This clonotype has a handful of counts. The rearrangement links TRBV14 to TRBJ2-2; D remains unclear. V was shortened by 1 base and J by 7 bases, with 13 bases between the two germline ends. The CDR3 has 15 amino acids. From germline, CDR1 is SGHDN and CDR2 FVKESK. The CDR3 is CASSQVGDFFGELFF. The CDR3 DNA is TGTGCCAGCAGCCAAGTTGGGGATTTCTTCGGGGAGCTGTTTTTT.

The chain has TRBV2 and TRBJ2-7; maybe TRBD1 (6 bases). Looked up from germline, CDR1 is SNHLY and CDR2 is FYNNEI. V lost 2 bases, J lost 3 bases, and 8 bases lay in between. The CDR3 runs 13 residues. The CDR3, as DNA: TGTGCCAGCAGTGAATACAGGGTCTACGAGCAGTACGTC. Its translation: CASSEYRVYEQYV.

This clonotype was found a few times. V gene TRBV6-1 combines with J gene TRBJ2-1; 10 nucleotides match TRBD2. Germline assignment: CDR1 MNHNS and CDR2 SASEGT. The CDR3 consists of 14 residues. Unmatched junction bases numbered 1, after V lost 4 bases and J lost 4 bases. The CDR3 DNA reads TGTGCCAGCAGTGCTAGCGGGGGATACAATGAGCAGTTCTTC. It specifies CASSASGGYNEQFF.

On this clonotype: At one end, the junction sequence differs from germline, possibly due to a read error. The chain is built from TRBV20-1 and TRBJ2-7; either TRBD1 or TRBD2 may fit D (5 bases each). The germline V gene encodes CDR1 DFQATT and CDR2 SNEGSKA (reference sequence). This CDR3 has 15 amino acids. In DNA, the CDR3 is TGCAGTGCTAGGACCTATTTCGGGACGCGGTACGACCAGTACTTC. It translates to CSARTYFGTRYDQYF.

This clonotype was seen repeatedly, ten times or more. The chain uses TRBV20-1 and TRBJ1-6; D is possibly TRBD1 (5 bases). The ends were cut back, 6 bases at V and 0 bases at J, with 18 bases in the middle. In germline, CDR1 is DFQATT, CDR2 SNEGSKA (reference sequence). This CDR3 comprises 17 residues. The CDR3 bases are TGCAGTGCCCCGAATGGGGCGGACGACTCCTATAATTCACCCCTCCACTTT. Its protein is CSAPNGADDSYNSPLHF.

The sample holds a few counts of this clonotype. Here the CDR3 DNA reads TGCAGCGTTGCTGGACTGGGAACTGCAACTAATGAAAAACTGTTTTTT. Translating it yields CSVAGLGTATNEKLFF. This chain uses TRBV29-1 with TRBJ1-4, with unresolved D. CDR1 SQVTM and CDR2 ANQGSEA come from the germline V gene. The ends were cut back, 4 bases at V and 0 bases at J, with 15 bases in the middle. This CDR3 region has 16 residues.

This clonotype showed up just a few times. CDR3 coding DNA: TGTGCCAGCAGCCAACGACTAGCGGGAAGTATGGATACGCAGTATTTT. Protein: CASSQRLAGSMDTQYF. The chain has TRBV5-6 and TRBJ2-3; 11 positions agree with TRBD2. Trimming cost V 4 bases and J 6 bases; bases outside gene matches: 10. Germline-derived CDR1 and CDR2 are SGHDT and YYEEEE. This CDR3 has 16 residues.

This clonotype was counted at least ten times. The gene calls are TRBV20-1 and TRBJ2-1; 10 positions agree with TRBD2. Germline CDR1 DFQATT, CDR2 SNEGSKA (reference sequence). The V gene end was trimmed by 6 bases and the J gene end by 7 bases; junction bases not matched to a gene: 12. The length of the CDR3 is 15 residues. Here the CDR3 reads CSAARGLAFRNEQFF. In DNA form, the CDR3 reads TGCAGTGCCGCAAGGGGACTAGCGTTCCGGAATGAGCAGTTCTTC.

Here the CDR3 reads CSAREALSYEQYF. The CDR3 bases are TGCAGTGCTAGAGAGGCCCTCTCCTACGAGCAGTACTTC. The chain uses TRBV20-1 and TRBJ2-7; no clear D gene. Trimming cost V 0 bases and J 0 bases, with 6 bases left between them. CDR1 is DFQATT and CDR2 is SNEGSKA in the germline V gene (reference sequence). The CDR3 covers 13 residues.

Only a few counts were recorded for this clonotype. The rearrangement links TRBV7-8 to TRBJ2-2; possibly TRBD2 for D (6 bases). Germline CDR1 reads SGHVS; CDR2 reads FQNEAQ. V shed 5 bases and J shed 5 bases, with 18 bases lying between them. CDR3 length: 16 amino acids. The CDR3 here is CASSVRDSAETGELFF. In DNA, the CDR3 is TGTGCCAGCAGCGTCCGGGACTCTGCTGAGACCGGGGAGCTGTTTTTT.

The rearrangement uses TRBV2 and TRBJ1-2, with TRBD1 identical over 8 bases. J was trimmed by 8 bases and V by 7 bases; bases with no gene match: 9. The CDR3 is 13 amino acids. The germline V gene encodes CDR1 SNHLY and CDR2 FYNNEI. The chain's CDR3 is CASTGTGGWGYTF. As DNA, the CDR3 is TGTGCCAGCACCGGAACAGGGGGTTGGGGCTACACCTTC.

This clonotype occurred a few times. The CDR3 sequence is CASTATGDTQYF. The CDR3 DNA is TGTGCCAGCACTGCAACGGGGGATACGCAGTATTTT. This chain links TRBV5-4 with TRBJ2-3; D might be TRBD2 (5 bases). This CDR3 spans 12 amino acids. The V gene's germline CDR1 is SGHNT and CDR2 YYREEE (reference sequence). V was pared by 6 bases and J by 6 bases, with 11 bases between.

V usage is TRBV20-1 and J usage is TRBJ2-7; a weak D match, TRBD1 (5 bases). This CDR3 contains 13 residues. Trimming shortened V by 7 bases and J by 3 bases, and 16 bases separated the two germline ends. Germline lookup yields CDR1 DFQATT and CDR2 SNEGSKA (reference sequence). The CDR3 spells CSVGAGLGYEQYF. CDR3 nucleotide sequence: TGCAGTGTAGGGGCAGGATTGGGCTACGAGCAGTACTTC.

This chain links TRBV5-6 with TRBJ2-2; D unresolved. The CDR3 is 13 residues long. V lost 5 bases, J lost 3 bases, and 8 bases lay in between. Germline CDR1 and CDR2: SGHDT and YYEEEE. CDR3 loop: CASRQTYTGELFF. The CDR3 nucleotides are TGTGCCAGCAGGCAGACTTACACCGGGGAGCTGTTTTTT. Full variable domain (remainder filled in from reference TRBV5-6 and TRBJ2-2): DAGVTQSPTHLIKTRGQQVTLRCSPKSGHDTVSWYQQALGQGPQFIFQYYEEEERQRGNFPDRFSGHQFPNYSSELNVNALLLGDSALYLCASRQTYTGELFFGEGSRLTVL.

The chain is built from TRBV15 and TRBJ2-3; D perhaps matches TRBD2 (6 bases). The V gene's germline CDR1 is LNHNV and CDR2 YYDKDF (reference sequence). The CDR3 is 15 amino acids. Trimming shortened V by 9 bases and J by 0 bases, and 16 bases separated the two germline ends. CDR3 amino acids: CATGDRRGSTDTQYF. CDR3 bases: TGTGCCACTGGAGATCGGCGGGGTAGCACAGATACGCAGTATTTT.

This chain connects TRBV27 to TRBJ2-3; tentatively, D is TRBD1 (6 bases). Deletions cut 6 bases from V and 1 base from J, with 14 bases between. Germline loops: CDR1 MNHEY, CDR2 SMNVEV (reference sequence). This CDR3 has 15 amino acids. CDR3 nucleotides: TGTGCCAGCAGCCGAAAGGGGGTTCGCACAGATACGCAGTATTTT. This translates into CASSRKGVRTDTQYF.

This clonotype was found a few times. The V and J genes are TRBV21-1 and TRBJ1-1; the D call of TRBD1 is as the table states it, not checked on the DNA. TRBV21-1 is a known pseudogene. This CDR3 has 15 amino acids. The CDR3 DNA reads as TGTGCCAGCAGCATCGAAGCCCACAGGGGGTCTGAAGCTTTCTTT. As protein: CASSIEAHRGSEAFF.

The chain carries TRBV2 and TRBJ2-1; 8 bases are a match to TRBD1. V lost 7 bases, J lost 8 bases, and 7 bases stayed unmatched. There are 13 residues in the CDR3. The germline V gene has CDR1 SNHLY and CDR2 FYNNEI. CDR3 sequence (DNA): TGTGCCAGCAACATGGACAGGGACTATGAGCAGTTCTTC. Amino acids: CASNMDRDYEQFF.

This clonotype was detected ten times or more. The chain couples TRBV11-2 to TRBJ2-1; 10 bases match TRBD1. Germline V gives CDR1 SGHAT, CDR2 FQNNGV. The length of the CDR3 is 16 residues. The ends lost 4 bases at V and 2 bases at J; junction bases unmatched: 5. CDR3 DNA sequence: TGTGCCAGCAGCTCCCGACAGGGGGCCGCCTACAATGAGCAGTTCTTC. Encoded protein: CASSSRQGAAYNEQFF.